This T cell receptor beta chain was sequenced for a study of T-cell reconstitution after alpha-beta-depleted transplantation in children (dated by TCRdb to 2016 to 2017). For the wider study: T-cell immune reconstitution after TCRalphabeta/CD19-depleted allogeneic hematopoietic cell transplantation in children was quantitatively tracked in the study by means of TCR repertoire profiling.

The receptor library was made with PCR. Sequenced on an Illumina HiSeq 2500. To normalize quantification of the TCRbeta repertoire, the TCR libraries were built with molecular barcoding that relied on unique molecular identifiers. TCRdb trimmed public reads at Q25 via fastp, called clones via MiXCR and kept in-frame beta chains. CDR3 protein sequences are deduplicated, and each keeps its most common genes and DNA. The table for this sample lists around 600,000 distinct CDR3 sequences; over 9.5% of them were counted only once. Of the sample, 4% to 5% falls within the top ten clones. In the case of this clonotype: Its antigen specificity is not known. No base-level quality is on record; no much larger clone is a single base apart.

The CDR3 numbers 12 residues from cysteine through phenylalanine. Just the 36-base CDR3 DNA is kept, in frame starting at base 1. From the germline V gene, CDR1 is SNHLY and CDR2 is FYNNEI. The sample was PBMCs from the stem cell graft donor, taken from the stem cell graft. This TCR was recovered from a human donor who donated a stem cell graft to a child with acute myeloid leukemia. Rearrangement joined TRBV2 to TRBJ1-5; TRBD1 is a weak D gene call, 5 bases matching. This receptor has the CDR3 CAGGAGNQPQHF. The sequence in DNA is TGTGCGGGTGGGGCCGGGAATCAGCCCCAGCATTTT.